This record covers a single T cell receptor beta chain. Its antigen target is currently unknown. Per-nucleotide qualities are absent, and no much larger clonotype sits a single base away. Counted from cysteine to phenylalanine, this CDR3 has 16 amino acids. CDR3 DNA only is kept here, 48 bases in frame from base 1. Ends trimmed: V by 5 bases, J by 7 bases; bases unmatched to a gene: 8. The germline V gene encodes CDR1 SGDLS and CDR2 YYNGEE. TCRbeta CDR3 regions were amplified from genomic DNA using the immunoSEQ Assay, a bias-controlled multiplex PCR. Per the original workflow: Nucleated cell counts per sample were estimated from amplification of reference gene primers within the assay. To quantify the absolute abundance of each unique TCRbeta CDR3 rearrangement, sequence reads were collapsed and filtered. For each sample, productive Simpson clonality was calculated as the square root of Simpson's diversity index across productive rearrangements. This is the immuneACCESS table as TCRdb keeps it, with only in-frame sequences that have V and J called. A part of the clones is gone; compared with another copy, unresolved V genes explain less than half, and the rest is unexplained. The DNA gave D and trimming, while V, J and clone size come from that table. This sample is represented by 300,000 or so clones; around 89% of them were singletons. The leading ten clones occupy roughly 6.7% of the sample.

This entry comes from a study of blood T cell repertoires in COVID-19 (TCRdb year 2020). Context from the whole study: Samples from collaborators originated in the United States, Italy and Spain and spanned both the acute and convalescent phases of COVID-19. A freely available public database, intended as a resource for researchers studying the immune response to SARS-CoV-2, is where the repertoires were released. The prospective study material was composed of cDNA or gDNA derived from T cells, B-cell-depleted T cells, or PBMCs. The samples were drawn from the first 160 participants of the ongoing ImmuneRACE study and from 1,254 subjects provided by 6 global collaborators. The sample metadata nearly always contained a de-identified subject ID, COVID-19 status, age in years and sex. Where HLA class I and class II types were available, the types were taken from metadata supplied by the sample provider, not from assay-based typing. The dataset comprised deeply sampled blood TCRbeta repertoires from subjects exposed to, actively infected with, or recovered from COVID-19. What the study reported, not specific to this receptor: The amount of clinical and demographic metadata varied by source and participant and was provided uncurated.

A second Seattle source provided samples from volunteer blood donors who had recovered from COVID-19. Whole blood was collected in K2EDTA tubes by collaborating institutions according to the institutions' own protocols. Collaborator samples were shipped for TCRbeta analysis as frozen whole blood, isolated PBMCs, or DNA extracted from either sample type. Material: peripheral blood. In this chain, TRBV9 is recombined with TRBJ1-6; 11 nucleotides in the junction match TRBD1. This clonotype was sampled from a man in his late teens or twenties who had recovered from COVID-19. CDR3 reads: CASSALGDRGNSPLHF. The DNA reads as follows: TGTGCCAGCAGTGCCCTGGGGGACAGGGGGAATTCACCCCTCCACTTT. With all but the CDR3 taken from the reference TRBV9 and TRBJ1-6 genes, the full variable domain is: DSGVTQTPKHLITATGQRVTLRCSPRSGDLSVYWYQQSLDQGLQFLIQYYNGEERAKGNILERFSAQQFPDLHSELNLSSLELGDSALYFCASSALGDRGNSPLHFGNGTRLTVT.